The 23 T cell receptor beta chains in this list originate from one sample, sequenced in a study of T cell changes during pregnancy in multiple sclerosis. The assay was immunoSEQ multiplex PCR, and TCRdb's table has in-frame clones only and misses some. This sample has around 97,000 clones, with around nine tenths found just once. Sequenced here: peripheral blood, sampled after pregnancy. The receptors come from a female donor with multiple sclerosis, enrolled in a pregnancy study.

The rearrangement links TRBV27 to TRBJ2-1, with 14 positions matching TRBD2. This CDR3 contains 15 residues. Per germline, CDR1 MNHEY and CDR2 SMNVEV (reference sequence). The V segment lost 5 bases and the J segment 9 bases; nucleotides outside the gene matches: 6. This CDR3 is CASSDKGLAGVEQFF. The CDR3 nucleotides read TGTGCCAGCAGTGATAAGGGACTAGCGGGAGTTGAGCAGTTCTTC.

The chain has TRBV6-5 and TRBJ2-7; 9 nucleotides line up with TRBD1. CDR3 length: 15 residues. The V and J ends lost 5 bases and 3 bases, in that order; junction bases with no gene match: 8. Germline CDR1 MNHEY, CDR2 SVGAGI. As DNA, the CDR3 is TGTGCCAGCAGTGGAGAGGGGACAGGGAGCTACGAGCAGTACTTC. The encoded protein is CASSGEGTGSYEQYF.

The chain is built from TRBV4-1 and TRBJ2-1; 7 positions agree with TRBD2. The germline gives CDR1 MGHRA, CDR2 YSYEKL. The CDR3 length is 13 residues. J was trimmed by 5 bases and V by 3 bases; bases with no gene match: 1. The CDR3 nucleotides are TGCGCCAGCAGCCACGCGGGGGACAATGAGCAGTTCTTC. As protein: CASSHAGDNEQFF.

CDR3 DNA: TGTGCCAGCAGTGATACTCTAGCGGGGCGTACAGATACGCAGTATTTT. It translates to CASSDTLAGRTDTQYF. The rearrangement joins TRBV6-1 to TRBJ2-3; 9 bases match TRBD2. Trimming removed 3 bases from V and 3 bases from J; junction bases left unmatched: 7. Germline V gives CDR1 MNHNS, CDR2 SASEGT. This CDR3 is built from 16 residues.

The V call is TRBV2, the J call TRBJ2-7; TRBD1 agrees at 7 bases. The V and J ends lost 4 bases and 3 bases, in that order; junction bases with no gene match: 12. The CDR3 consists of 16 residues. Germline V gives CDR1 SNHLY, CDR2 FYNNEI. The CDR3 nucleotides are TGTGCCAGCAGTGGACACCACGGGACAGATAGCTACGAGCAGTACTTC. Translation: CASSGHHGTDSYEQYF. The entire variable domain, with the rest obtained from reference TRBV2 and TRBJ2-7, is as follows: EPEVTQTPSHQVTQMGQEVILRCVPISNHLYFYWYRQILGQKVEFLVSFYNNEISEKSEIFDDQFSVERPDGSNFTLKIRSTKLEDSAMYFCASSGHHGTDSYEQYFGPGTRLTVT.

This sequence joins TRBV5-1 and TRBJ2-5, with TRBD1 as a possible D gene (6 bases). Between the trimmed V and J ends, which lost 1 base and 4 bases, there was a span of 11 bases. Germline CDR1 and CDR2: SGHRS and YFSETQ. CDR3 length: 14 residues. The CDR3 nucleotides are TGCGCCAGCAGCTTGAATGGGGGCCCAGAGACCCAGTACTTC. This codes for CASSLNGGPETQYF.

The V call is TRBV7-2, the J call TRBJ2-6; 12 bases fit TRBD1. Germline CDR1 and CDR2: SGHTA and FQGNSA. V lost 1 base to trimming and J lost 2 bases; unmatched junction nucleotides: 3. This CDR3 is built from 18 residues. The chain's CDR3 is CASSLEGQGAPGANVLTF. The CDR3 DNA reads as TGTGCCAGCAGCTTAGAGGGACAGGGGGCGCCTGGGGCCAACGTCCTGACTTTC. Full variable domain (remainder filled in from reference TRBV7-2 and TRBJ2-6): GAGVSQSPSNKVTEKGKDVELRCDPISGHTALYWYRQSLGQGLEFLIYFQGNSAPDKSGLPSDRFSAERTGGSVSTLTIQRTQQEDSAVYLCASSLEGQGAPGANVLTFGAGSRLTVL.

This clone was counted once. The DNA of the CDR3 is TGTGCCAGCAGCTCCGGGACAGTTCGCCGCGGGGCCAACGTCCTGACTTTC. Translating gives CASSSGTVRRGANVLTF. The chain recombines TRBV11-2 with TRBJ2-6; 7 bases align to TRBD1. The germline CDR1 and CDR2 sequences are SGHAT and FQNNGV. CDR3 length: 17 residues. J was trimmed by 4 bases and V by 4 bases; bases with no gene match: 10.

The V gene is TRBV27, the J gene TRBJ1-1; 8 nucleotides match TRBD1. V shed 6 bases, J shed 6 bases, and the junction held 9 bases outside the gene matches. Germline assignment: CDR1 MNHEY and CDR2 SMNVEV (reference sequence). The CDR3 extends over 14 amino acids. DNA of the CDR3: TGTGCCAGCAGCCGCAGGGGGCGGGAGCCTGAAGCTTTCTTT. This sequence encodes CASSRRGREPEAFF.

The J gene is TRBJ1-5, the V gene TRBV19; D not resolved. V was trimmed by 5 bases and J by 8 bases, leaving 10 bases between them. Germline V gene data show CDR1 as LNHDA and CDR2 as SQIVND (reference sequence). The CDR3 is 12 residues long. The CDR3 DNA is TGTGCCAGTAGTTCACAGATGGAGCCCCAGCATTTT. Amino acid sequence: CASSSQMEPQHF. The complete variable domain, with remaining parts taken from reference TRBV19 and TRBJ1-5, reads DGGITQSPKYLFRKEGQNVTLSCEQNLNHDAMYWYRQDPGQGLRLIYYSQIVNDFQKGDIAEGYSVSREKKESFPLTVTSAQKNPTAFYLCASSSQMEPQHFGDGTRLSIL.

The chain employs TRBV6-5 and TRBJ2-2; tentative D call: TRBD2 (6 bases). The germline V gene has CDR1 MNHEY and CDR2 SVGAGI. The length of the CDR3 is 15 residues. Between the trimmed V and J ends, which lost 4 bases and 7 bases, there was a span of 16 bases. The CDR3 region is CASSSIGTLGGELFF. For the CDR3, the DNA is TGTGCCAGCAGTTCCATCGGGACTCTGGGCGGGGAGCTGTTTTTT.

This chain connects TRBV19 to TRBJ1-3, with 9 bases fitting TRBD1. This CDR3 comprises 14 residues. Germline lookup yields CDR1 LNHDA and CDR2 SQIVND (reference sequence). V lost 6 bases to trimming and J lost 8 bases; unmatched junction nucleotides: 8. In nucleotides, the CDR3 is TGTGCCAGTAGGAGGACAGGGGAGAAGGACACCATATATTTT. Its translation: CASRRTGEKDTIYF.

This chain's CDR3 is CASSLAGGNTDTQYF. The DNA for the CDR3 is TGTGCCAGCAGTCTAGCGGGGGGGAACACAGATACGCAGTATTTT. V usage is TRBV6-5 and J usage is TRBJ2-3; 12 bases agree with TRBD2. Losses at the gene ends were 5 bases for V and 2 bases for J; bases not matched to a gene: 2. From germline, CDR1 is MNHEY and CDR2 SVGAGI. CDR3 length equals 15 residues.

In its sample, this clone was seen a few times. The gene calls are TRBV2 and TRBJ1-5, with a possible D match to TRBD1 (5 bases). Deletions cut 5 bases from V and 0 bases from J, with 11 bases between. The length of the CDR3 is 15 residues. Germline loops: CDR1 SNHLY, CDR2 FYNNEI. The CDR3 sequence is CASSSTGGSNQPQHF. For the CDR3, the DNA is TGTGCCAGCAGTTCAACCGGGGGTAGCAATCAGCCCCAGCATTTT. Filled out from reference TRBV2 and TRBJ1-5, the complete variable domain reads EPEVTQTPSHQVTQMGQEVILRCVPISNHLYFYWYRQILGQKVEFLVSFYNNEISEKSEIFDDQFSVERPDGSNFTLKIRSTKLEDSAMYFCASSSTGGSNQPQHFGDGTRLSIL.

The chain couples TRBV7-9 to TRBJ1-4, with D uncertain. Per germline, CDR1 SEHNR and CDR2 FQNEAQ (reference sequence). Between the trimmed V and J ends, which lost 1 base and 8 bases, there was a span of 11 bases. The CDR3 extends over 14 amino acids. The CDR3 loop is CASSLGREEEKLFF. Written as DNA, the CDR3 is TGTGCCAGCAGCTTAGGCCGGGAGGAGGAAAAACTGTTTTTT.

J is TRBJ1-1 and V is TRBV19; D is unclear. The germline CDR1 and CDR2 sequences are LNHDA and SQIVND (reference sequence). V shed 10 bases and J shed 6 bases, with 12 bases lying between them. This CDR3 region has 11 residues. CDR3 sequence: CATSPGSEAFF. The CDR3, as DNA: TGTGCCACCAGTCCGGGGTCTGAAGCTTTCTTT. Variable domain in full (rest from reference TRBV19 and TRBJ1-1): DGGITQSPKYLFRKEGQNVTLSCEQNLNHDAMYWYRQDPGQGLRLIYYSQIVNDFQKGDIAEGYSVSREKKESFPLTVTSAQKNPTAFYLCATSPGSEAFFGQGTRLTVV.

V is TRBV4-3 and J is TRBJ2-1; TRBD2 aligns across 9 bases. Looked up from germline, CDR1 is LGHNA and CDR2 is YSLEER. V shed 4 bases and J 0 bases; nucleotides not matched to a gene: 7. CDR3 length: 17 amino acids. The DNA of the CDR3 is TGCGCCAGCAGCCTCTTTAGCGGGGGCAGCTCCTACAATGAGCAGTTCTTC. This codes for CASSLFSGGSSYNEQFF.

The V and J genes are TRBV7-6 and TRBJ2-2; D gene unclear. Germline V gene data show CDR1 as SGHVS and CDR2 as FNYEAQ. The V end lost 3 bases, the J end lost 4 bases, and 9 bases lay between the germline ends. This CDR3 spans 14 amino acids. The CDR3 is CASSFNRFTGELFF. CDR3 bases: TGTGCCAGCAGCTTTAACAGATTCACCGGGGAGCTGTTTTTT.

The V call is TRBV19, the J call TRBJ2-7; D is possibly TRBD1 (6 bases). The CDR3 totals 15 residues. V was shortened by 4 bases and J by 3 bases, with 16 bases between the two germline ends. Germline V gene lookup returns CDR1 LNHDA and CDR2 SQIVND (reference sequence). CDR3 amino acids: CASSSRGDNNYEQYF. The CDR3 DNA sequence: TGTGCCAGTAGTAGTCGTGGGGACAACAACTACGAGCAGTACTTC.

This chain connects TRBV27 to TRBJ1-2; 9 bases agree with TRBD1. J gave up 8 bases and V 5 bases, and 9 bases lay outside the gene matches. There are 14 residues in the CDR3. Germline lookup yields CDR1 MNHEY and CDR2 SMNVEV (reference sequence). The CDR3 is CASSRTGGARGYTF. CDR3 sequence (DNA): TGTGCCAGCAGTCGTACAGGGGGCGCGAGAGGCTACACCTTC.

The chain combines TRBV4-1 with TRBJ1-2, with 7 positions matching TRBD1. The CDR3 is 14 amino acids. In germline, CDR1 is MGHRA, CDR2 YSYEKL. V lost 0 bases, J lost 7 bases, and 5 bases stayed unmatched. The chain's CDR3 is CASSQERQGGGYTF. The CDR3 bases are TGCGCCAGCAGCCAAGAAAGGCAGGGGGGTGGCTACACCTTC.

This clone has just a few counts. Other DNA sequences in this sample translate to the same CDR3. The CDR3 protein is CASSRTGSNQPQHF. For the CDR3, the DNA is TGTGCCAGCAGTAGGACAGGGAGCAATCAGCCCCAGCATTTT. V usage is TRBV7-9 and J usage is TRBJ1-5; 8 bases match TRBD1. Per germline, CDR1 SEHNR and CDR2 FQNEAQ (reference sequence). Trimming at V came to 6 bases and at J to 1 base, leaving 2 bases not matched to a gene. This CDR3 has 14 residues. Filled out from reference TRBV7-9 and TRBJ1-5, the complete variable domain reads DTGVSQNPRHKITKRGQNVTFRCDPISEHNRLYWYRQTLGQGPEFLTYFQNEAQLEKSRLLSDRFSAERPKGSFSTLEIQRTEQGDSAMYLCASSRTGSNQPQHFGDGTRLSIL.

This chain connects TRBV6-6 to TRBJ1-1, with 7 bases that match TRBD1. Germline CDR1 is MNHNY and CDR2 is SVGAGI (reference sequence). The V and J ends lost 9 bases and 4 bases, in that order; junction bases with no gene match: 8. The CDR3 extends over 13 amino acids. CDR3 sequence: CASRQGFGTEAFF. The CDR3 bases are TGTGCCAGTAGACAGGGATTTGGCACTGAAGCTTTCTTT.